This T cell receptor beta chain appears in the sequencing data of a study of T cell repertoires in cytomegalovirus infection. TCRdb fed the reads into MiXCR, producing one record per CDR3 protein. This sample has about 310,000 distinct CDR3 sequences, with more than 20% found just once. As for this clonotype: The antigen is undetermined.

The CDR3 covers 16 residues. Germline V lookup: CDR1 MGHRA, CDR2 YSYEKL. The ends lost 0 bases at V and 4 bases at J; junction bases unmatched: 4. The chain combines TRBV4-1 with TRBJ2-1; 9 bases align to TRBD2. The material was cultured PBMCs, obtained from culture after CMV antigen stimulation. The receptor's source is a human donor in good health (CMV status not recorded). Some clones in this sample may be carry-over from other donors' samples. CDR3 loop: CASSQEKLAGYNEQFF. CDR3 DNA: TGCGCCAGCAGCCAAGAAAAACTAGCGGGTTACAATGAGCAGTTCTTC.